One sample yielded the 17 T cell receptor beta chains listed below, sequenced in a study of type 1 and type 2 diabetes patients (dated by TCRdb to about 2016). TCRdb shows the sequencer as Illumina MiSeq. TCRbeta CDR3 amplification used genomic DNA from the sorted T cell subsets as template. The TCRbeta CDR3 region was amplified by multiplex PCR with 30 forward and 13 reverse primers. TCRdb reran the public reads through fastp at Q25 and MiXCR, keeping productive beta chains. Identical CDR3 protein sequences are pooled into one entry, listed with their most common genes and DNA. The sample includes approximately 260,000 distinct CDR3 sequences, with 40% to 50% observed a single time. The ten biggest clones cover approximately 14% of the sample. The material sequenced was peripheral blood mononuclear cells (PBMCs). The source of these receptors is a man aged 18-30 years with type 2 diabetes.

The J gene is TRBJ2-3, the V gene TRBV7-2; perhaps TRBD2 as D (5 bases). Germline V gives CDR1 SGHTA, CDR2 FQGNSA. The V end lost 1 base, the J end lost 4 bases, and 12 bases lay between the germline ends. This CDR3 comprises 15 residues. The CDR3 spells CASSLGAGGSDTQYF. As DNA, the CDR3 is TGTGCCAGCAGCTTAGGTGCGGGCGGATCAGATACGCAGTATTTT.

This clonotype was seen only a few times. This chain connects TRBV14 to TRBJ1-4; weak D call: TRBD1 (5 bases). Germline V gene data show CDR1 as SGHDN and CDR2 as FVKESK. V shed 2 bases and J shed 10 bases, with 17 bases lying between them. The CDR3 has 15 amino acids. The CDR3 DNA sequence: TGTGCCAGCAGCCAATGGCAAGACAGTTTGGGAAAACTGTTTTTT. Its protein is CASSQWQDSLGKLFF.

The chain links TRBV6-5 to TRBJ1-2, with 8 bases fitting TRBD1. CDR3 size: 17 residues. Trimming cost V 9 bases and J 0 bases; bases outside gene matches: 15. The V gene's germline CDR1 is MNHEY and CDR2 SVGAGI. CDR3 amino acids: CARAGQDHREANYGYTF. CDR3 sequence (DNA): TGTGCCAGGGCGGGACAGGACCATCGAGAAGCTAACTATGGCTACACCTTC.

The chain couples TRBV10-1 to TRBJ2-7; 7 bases map to TRBD2. The CDR3 totals 13 residues. Germline V gives CDR1 WNHNN, CDR2 SYGVQD (reference sequence). The ends lost 0 bases at V and 9 bases at J; junction bases unmatched: 5. The CDR3 region has the DNA TGCGCCAGCAGTGAGTCCGGGAGACTAGCGCAGTACTTC. It specifies CASSESGRLAQYF.

V and J are TRBV7-8 and TRBJ2-1; perhaps TRBD1 as D (6 bases). This CDR3 comprises 17 residues. Germline V gene sequence: CDR1 SGHVS, CDR2 FQNEAQ. Trimming took 6 bases from V and 2 from J, leaving 20 bases between them. The CDR3 region has the DNA TGTGCCAGCAGGCCCGACAGGAGGTCGGGCCCCTACAATGAGCAGTTCTTC. This encodes CASRPDRRSGPYNEQFF.

This clonotype was picked up a small number of times. The chain recombines TRBV7-2 with TRBJ2-5; D gene ambiguous. The DNA end is a closer match to TRBJ2-1, so the J assignment may be wrong. Germline-derived CDR1 and CDR2 are SGHTA and FQGNSA. The CDR3 is 13 residues long. The CDR3 is CASSTSSYNEQFF. Here the CDR3 DNA reads TGTGCCAGCAGCACAAGCTCCTACAATGAGCAGTTCTTC.

This clonotype was observed a single time. The J gene is TRBJ2-7, the V gene TRBV4-1; 11 nucleotides align to TRBD2. Looked up from germline, CDR1 is MGHRA and CDR2 is YSYEKL. V shed 9 bases and J 3 bases; nucleotides not matched to a gene: 13. CDR3 size: 16 residues. The CDR3 sequence is CASSPRPGLAVYEQYF. CDR3 DNA sequence: TGCGCCAGTTCTCCGCGCCCGGGACTAGCGGTCTACGAGCAGTACTTC.

As concerns this clonotype: A single base separates this from a much larger clone, so it may be a read error. The J gene is TRBJ2-7, the V gene TRBV25-1; D may be TRBD2 (6 bases). The CDR3 contains 15 residues. Germline values: CDR1 MGHDK, CDR2 SYGVNS. CDR3 sequence reads: CASSVWGGDGYEQCF. CDR3 DNA sequence: TGTGCCAGCAGTGTCTGGGGCGGGGATGGCTACGAGCAGTGCTTC.

This chain uses TRBV19 with TRBJ2-7, with D hard to call. This CDR3 is 14 amino acids long. The V end was cut by 5 bases, the J end by 1 base, with 12 bases between. Germline V gene sequence: CDR1 LNHDA, CDR2 SQIVND (reference sequence). CDR3 residues: CASSLSSASYEQYF. Here the CDR3 DNA reads TGTGCCAGTAGTTTGTCCAGCGCATCCTACGAGCAGTACTTC.

This sequence joins TRBV7-8 and TRBJ2-1; either TRBD1 or TRBD2 may fit D (6 bases each). The CDR3 loop spans 17 amino acids. Trimming removed 1 base from V and 3 bases from J, with 16 bases in between. CDR1 is SGHVS, CDR2 FQNEAQ, per germline. The CDR3 coding sequence is TGTGCCAGCAGCTTAGATCGGGGCAGGGGAGGCTACAATGAGCAGTTCTTC. Translation: CASSLDRGRGGYNEQFF. Looking up the rest from reference TRBV7-8 and TRBJ2-1 gives the full variable domain: GAGVSQSPRYKVAKRGQDVALRCDPISGHVSLFWYQQALGQGPEFLTYFQNEAQLDKSGLPSDRFFAERPEGSVSTLKIQRTQQEDSAVYLCASSLDRGRGGYNEQFFGPGTRLTVL.

This sequence joins TRBV29-1 and TRBJ2-5; 7 bases align to TRBD1. The germline CDR1 and CDR2 sequences are SQVTM and ANQGSEA. The CDR3 is made up of 12 amino acids. The V gene end was trimmed by 6 bases and the J gene end by 3 bases; junction bases not matched to a gene: 4. The CDR3 protein is CSVATGEETQYF. The CDR3 region has the DNA TGCAGCGTAGCCACAGGGGAAGAGACCCAGTACTTC. The whole variable domain, remainder taken from reference TRBV29-1 and TRBJ2-5, is SAVISQKPSRDICQRGTSLTIQCQVDSQVTMMFWYRQQPGQSLTLIATANQGSEATYESGFVIDKFPISRPNLTFSTLTVSNMSPEDSSIYLCSVATGEETQYFGPGTRLLVL.

This chain joins TRBV19 and TRBJ2-7; the D gene could be TRBD1 or TRBD2 (5 bases each). The end of the DNA aligns better with TRBJ2-1, so the J call may be wrong. CDR3 length: 14 amino acids. Germline-derived CDR1 and CDR2 are LNHDA and SQIVND (reference sequence). The CDR3 loop reads CASSLTGPNSTQFF. The CDR3 region has the DNA TGTGCCAGTAGTTTGACGGGACCTAACTCCACACAGTTCTTC.

The table lists this clonotype with a few counts. The chain is built from TRBV30 and TRBJ1-2; TRBD1 might be the D (6 bases). Trimming took 3 bases from V and 6 from J, leaving 14 bases between them. This CDR3 comprises 13 residues. The germline V gene encodes CDR1 GTSNPN and CDR2 SVGIG (reference sequence). CDR3: CAWRHTGNHGYTF. DNA of the CDR3: TGTGCCTGGAGGCATACAGGGAACCATGGCTACACCTTC.

This chain uses TRBV4-2 with TRBJ2-6; D may correspond to TRBD1 or TRBD2 (5 bases each). Deletions cut 3 bases from V and 3 bases from J, with 18 bases between. CDR3 length: 18 amino acids. From germline, CDR1 is LGHNA and CDR2 YNFKEQ. Here the CDR3 reads CASSHKVEGTNGANVLTF. The CDR3 nucleotides read TGTGCCAGCAGCCACAAAGTCGAGGGGACGAATGGGGCCAACGTCCTGACTTTC.

CDR3 DNA: TGTGCCAGCAAAGACTCTTGGGCGGGCACTGAAGCTTTCTTT. Protein product: CASKDSWAGTEAFF. V and J are TRBV6-4 and TRBJ1-1; unclear D gene. Germline CDR1 MRHNA, CDR2 SNTAGT. This CDR3 has 14 residues. The germline V and J ends were trimmed by 7 bases and 4 bases, with 16 bases remaining between them.

The chain joins TRBV29-1 to TRBJ1-1, with a weak D call TRBD1 (5 bases). The CDR3 loop spans 14 amino acids. Looked up from germline, CDR1 is SQVTM and CDR2 is ANQGSEA. Trimming removed 4 bases from V and 2 bases from J, with 14 bases in between. This CDR3 is CSVAGQLQNTEAFF. The CDR3 DNA reads TGCAGCGTTGCGGGGCAGCTACAAAACACTGAAGCTTTCTTT.

V and J are TRBV20-1 and TRBJ1-2, with D unresolved. Germline loops: CDR1 DFQATT, CDR2 SNEGSKA (reference sequence). The V gene lost 6 bases and the J gene lost 8 bases, with 16 bases spanning the gap. The CDR3 covers 12 residues. The DNA for the CDR3 is TGCAGTGCCCCCCGGGGAGAGGGAGGCTACACCTTC. The encoded protein is CSAPRGEGGYTF.